This note documents a single TCR beta chain sequence. The antigen remains undetermined. The data originate from a study of Ad26.COV2.S vaccination and SARS-CoV-2 variants. The CDR3 spans 13 residues. The germline gives CDR1 SGHDN, CDR2 FVKESK. V was cut by 8 bases and J by 0 bases, with 10 bases left in between. Clones were sequenced by immunoSEQ multiplex PCR, and TCRdb holds only the in-frame ones, with some missing. The sample contains about 350,000 clones, roughly 91% of which appear only once. Regarding the study as a whole: A substantial breadth of spike-specific CD8+ and CD4+ T cell responses after vaccination has been reported.

The treatment is: over 15 received Ad26.COV2.S at low or high dose, single or two shots; about 5 received placebo; per-sample allocation not given. Day 63 after the first vaccine or placebo injection was the time point for sampling. The sequence came from a person aged 18-60 years who received the Ad26.COV2.S COVID-19 vaccine or a placebo. The rearrangement uses TRBV14 and TRBJ1-1; D may be TRBD1 (5 bases). Sequences were derived from peripheral blood, sampled in a trial of Ad26.COV2.S vaccine versus placebo. The CDR3 loop is CASGGAVNTEAFF. The CDR3 DNA follows: TGTGCCAGCGGAGGGGCGGTGAACACTGAAGCTTTCTTT.